These 29 T cell receptor beta chains were sequenced from one sample in a study of blood T cell repertoires in COVID-19. The method was immunoSEQ multiplex PCR; TCRdb's version includes in-frame clones alone and lacks a portion of them. This table has 190,000 or so clones, about 90% appearing once. The sample was peripheral blood. Every receptor here comes from a man aged 35-49 years with active or convalescent COVID-19.

V gene TRBV5-1 combines with J gene TRBJ2-5; 8 bases are shared with TRBD1. The CDR3 consists of 15 residues. Germline assignment: CDR1 SGHRS and CDR2 YFSETQ. The trim removed 4 bases at V and 4 bases at J, leaving 9 bases unmatched. The CDR3 protein is CASSTPIGQGETQYF. The CDR3 region has the DNA TGCGCCAGCAGCACCCCTATCGGACAGGGAGAGACCCAGTACTTC.

J is TRBJ1-1 and V is TRBV11-2; D call uncertain. Per germline, CDR1 SGHAT and CDR2 FQNNGV. V lost 5 bases, J lost 1 base, and 8 bases lay in between. The CDR3 has 13 amino acids. CDR3 protein: CASSQLRNTEAFF. CDR3 DNA sequence: TGTGCCAGCAGCCAACTGCGGAACACTGAAGCTTTCTTT.

The chain employs TRBV13 and TRBJ1-2; D gene unclear. The V end was cut by 0 bases, the J end by 8 bases, with 10 bases between. CDR1 is PRHDT, CDR2 FYEKMQ, per germline (reference sequence). The CDR3 loop spans 13 amino acids. CDR3 residues: CASSLGSGGGYTF. CDR3 nucleotide sequence: TGTGCCAGCAGCTTAGGATCGGGTGGCGGCTACACCTTC.

The chain carries TRBV6-5 and TRBJ1-2, with 9 bases lining up with TRBD1. Germline V gene lookup returns CDR1 MNHEY and CDR2 SVGAGI. The V gene end was trimmed by 5 bases and the J gene end by 5 bases; junction bases not matched to a gene: 3. The length of the CDR3 is 13 residues. CDR3 coding DNA: TGTGCCAGCAGTACCGGGACAGGGTATGGCTACACCTTC. This codes for CASSTGTGYGYTF.

This clone was seen more than once but under ten times. V and J are TRBV3-1 (or the pseudogene TRBV3-2) and TRBJ2-5, with D tentatively TRBD2 (5 bases). The V gene lost 1 base and the J gene lost 5 bases, with 17 bases spanning the gap. CDR1 is LGHDT, CDR2 YNNKEL, per germline (reference sequence). This CDR3 is built from 16 residues. CDR3 loop: CASSQGPFSEAETQYF. The CDR3 bases are TGTGCCAGCAGCCAAGGGCCGTTTAGCGAGGCGGAGACCCAGTACTTC.

The chain recombines TRBV6-5 with TRBJ2-2, with a possible D match to TRBD2 (6 bases). Trimming removed 6 bases at V and 4 bases at J, with 9 bases between. Per germline, CDR1 MNHEY and CDR2 SVGAGI. CDR3 size: 13 residues. CDR3 nucleotide sequence: TGTGCCAGCAGGCCCGGGGGCACCGGGGAGCTGTTTTTT. This translates into CASRPGGTGELFF.

The chain links TRBV3-1 (or the pseudogene TRBV3-2) to TRBJ1-4; D is possibly TRBD1 (5 bases). Per the germline V gene, CDR1 is LGHDT and CDR2 is YNNKEL (reference sequence). Deletions cut 5 bases from V and 0 bases from J, with 10 bases between. The CDR3 is made up of 15 amino acids. CDR3 nucleotide sequence: TGTGCCAGCAGCACTCGACAGTCAACTAATGAAAAACTGTTTTTT. It is translated as CASSTRQSTNEKLFF.

This clone appeared once. CDR3 nucleotide sequence: TGCGCCAGCAGCTTGGATGGGCAGCCCGGGGAGCTGTTTTTT. This sequence encodes CASSLDGQPGELFF. The rearrangement joins TRBV5-1 to TRBJ2-2; D is undetermined. V shed 0 bases and J shed 6 bases, with 9 bases lying between them. The CDR3 sequence is 14 residues long. CDR1 and CDR2 (germline): SGHRS, YFSETQ.

The chain recombines TRBV19 with TRBJ1-1, with D hard to call. The germline V gene has CDR1 LNHDA and CDR2 SQIVND (reference sequence). Trimming stripped 6 bases from V and 4 bases from J, with 18 bases between. This CDR3 has 15 amino acids. The CDR3 DNA reads TGTGCCAGTAGCCGCCGACAAGGCCAGGTCACTGAAGCTTTCTTT. Protein: CASSRRQGQVTEAFF.

V is TRBV24-1 and J is TRBJ2-3, with 10 bases lining up with TRBD1. This CDR3 is built from 15 residues. Germline lookup yields CDR1 KGHDR and CDR2 SFDVKD. The V and J ends lost 4 bases and 4 bases, in that order; junction bases with no gene match: 4. The CDR3 is CATSDSGTGADTQYF. The DNA for the CDR3 is TGTGCCACCAGTGACTCCGGGACAGGGGCAGATACGCAGTATTTT.

The gene calls are TRBV5-1 and TRBJ2-7; TRBD1 might be the D (5 bases). V was trimmed by 0 bases and J by 2 bases, leaving 9 bases between them. Per the germline V gene, CDR1 is SGHRS and CDR2 is YFSETQ. The CDR3 sequence is 14 residues long. CDR3 DNA sequence: TGCGCCAGCAGCTTGGCTCAGGGAACCTACGAGCAGTACTTC. It codes for CASSLAQGTYEQYF.

The V and J genes are TRBV27 and TRBJ1-5; D may be TRBD1 (6 bases). This CDR3 has 15 residues. Per germline, CDR1 MNHEY and CDR2 SMNVEV (reference sequence). V was clipped by 9 bases and J by 1 base, with 16 bases between them. The CDR3 sequence: CASSRGGLSNQPQHF. In nucleotides, the CDR3 is TGTGCCAGTTCGAGGGGGGGACTAAGCAATCAGCCCCAGCATTTT.

V and J are TRBV5-6 and TRBJ1-2; D uncertain. The CDR3 totals 11 residues. The germline V gene encodes CDR1 SGHDT and CDR2 YYEEEE. V lost 4 bases to trimming and J lost 3 bases, with 4 bases between them. The CDR3 nucleotides are TGTGCCAGCAGCCTCGACTATGGCTACACCTTC. Translating gives CASSLDYGYTF. The whole variable domain, filled in from reference TRBV5-6 and TRBJ1-2, reads DAGVTQSPTHLIKTRGQQVTLRCSPKSGHDTVSWYQQALGQGPQFIFQYYEEEERQRGNFPDRFSGHQFPNYSSELNVNALLLGDSALYLCASSLDYGYTFGSGTRLTVV.

V and J are TRBV5-1 and TRBJ1-5, with D unresolved. Germline-derived CDR1 and CDR2 are SGHRS and YFSETQ. This CDR3 has 15 residues. V shed 1 base and J shed 1 base, with 9 bases lying between them. This CDR3 reads CASSLWQISNQPQHF. The DNA of the CDR3 is TGCGCCAGCAGCTTGTGGCAGATAAGCAATCAGCCCCAGCATTTT.

This sequence joins TRBV10-1 and TRBJ2-2; tentatively, D is TRBD1 (6 bases). Trimming removed 10 bases at V and 6 bases at J, with 15 bases between. Germline CDR1 WNHNN, CDR2 SYGVQD (reference sequence). The CDR3 is made up of 13 amino acids. The DNA for the CDR3 is TGCGCCACCGCTTACAGGGTTCCCGGGGAGCTGTTTTTT. Protein: CATAYRVPGELFF.

This sequence joins TRBV5-1 and TRBJ1-4; 8 positions agree with TRBD1. V dropped 3 bases and J dropped 7; count of bases not matched to a gene: 5. The CDR3 spans 14 residues. CDR1 is SGHRS, CDR2 YFSETQ, per germline. The CDR3 reads CASSSTGAGEKLFF. Here the CDR3 DNA reads TGCGCCAGCAGCTCGACAGGGGCGGGTGAAAAACTGTTTTTT.

This sequence joins TRBV27 and TRBJ1-2, with TRBD1 matching 8 bases. CDR1 is MNHEY, CDR2 SMNVEV, per germline (reference sequence). The CDR3 is 14 amino acids. Trimming removed 7 bases from V and 9 bases from J; junction bases left unmatched: 13. The CDR3 loop reads CASTQRTGKGSYTF. The CDR3 nucleotides read TGTGCCAGCACCCAGAGGACAGGGAAAGGAAGCTACACCTTC.

In regard to this clone: Different DNA sequences within this sample yield the same CDR3. The V gene is TRBV5-1, the J gene TRBJ2-5; tentative D call: TRBD1 (6 bases). Trimming took 4 bases from V and 5 from J, leaving 12 bases between them. The CDR3 runs 13 residues. Per the germline V gene, CDR1 is SGHRS and CDR2 is YFSETQ. CDR3 protein: CASSEQGRETQYF. CDR3 DNA sequence: TGCGCCAGCAGCGAACAGGGCCGTGAGACCCAGTACTTC.

The chain joins TRBV5-1 to TRBJ1-1, with D unresolved. Germline V CDR1 and CDR2: SGHRS, YFSETQ. This CDR3 region has 13 residues. Trimming removed 0 bases at V and 9 bases at J, with 12 bases between. The CDR3 DNA follows: TGCGCCAGCAGCTTGGCGAGGGCAGAGAAAGCTTTCTTT. This codes for CASSLARAEKAFF.

The chain couples TRBV7-2 to TRBJ1-2; TRBD1 agrees at 7 bases. The length of the CDR3 is 13 residues. Germline values: CDR1 SGHTA, CDR2 FQGNSA. The junction had 8 bases not matched to a gene; V was cut back by 5 bases and J by 8 bases. The CDR3 spells CASSLRGQQGYTF. The DNA for the CDR3 is TGTGCCAGCAGCCTCCGGGGACAGCAAGGCTACACCTTC. The entire variable domain, with the rest obtained from reference TRBV7-2 and TRBJ1-2, is as follows: GAGVSQSPSNKVTEKGKDVELRCDPISGHTALYWYRQSLGQGLEFLIYFQGNSAPDKSGLPSDRFSAERTGGSVSTLTIQRTQQEDSAVYLCASSLRGQQGYTFGSGTRLTVV.

The chain has TRBV5-1 and TRBJ1-1, with D hard to call. This CDR3 spans 14 amino acids. CDR1 and CDR2 (germline): SGHRS, YFSETQ. The V gene lost 0 bases and the J gene lost 8 bases, with 14 bases spanning the gap. The CDR3 region is CASSLAGLQPEAFF. CDR3 bases: TGCGCCAGCAGCTTGGCCGGACTGCAACCCGAAGCTTTCTTT.

This sequence joins TRBV7-2 and TRBJ2-7; D may be TRBD2 (6 bases). In germline, CDR1 is SGHTA, CDR2 FQGNSA. V was shortened by 5 bases and J by 2 bases, with 13 bases between the two germline ends. The CDR3 totals 14 residues. The CDR3 DNA follows: TGTGCCAGCAGCGTCAGCGGGTCGCCCTACGAGCAGTACTTC. As protein: CASSVSGSPYEQYF.

The rearrangement links TRBV4-3 to TRBJ1-4; no reliable D call. The CDR3 loop spans 13 amino acids. From germline, CDR1 is LGHNA and CDR2 YSLEER. The V end was cut by 0 bases, the J end by 7 bases, with 6 bases between. This chain's CDR3 is CASSQDLAEKLFF. CDR3 coding DNA: TGCGCCAGCAGCCAAGATTTGGCTGAAAAACTGTTTTTT.

This sequence joins TRBV7-3 and TRBJ2-2, with D possibly being TRBD2 (6 bases). Germline V gene data show CDR1 as SGHTA and CDR2 as FQGTGA. The CDR3 is 15 residues long. Deletions cut 5 bases from V and 6 bases from J, with 16 bases between. Written as DNA, the CDR3 is TGTGCCAGCAGCCGGGCCATGCGGGGTTCCGGGGAGCTGTTTTTT. Protein sequence: CASSRAMRGSGELFF.

The chain uses TRBV24-1 and TRBJ2-1; TRBD2 aligns across 14 bases. J gave up 5 bases and V 4 bases, and 6 bases lay outside the gene matches. Germline CDR1 and CDR2: KGHDR and SFDVKD. The CDR3 is 17 amino acids. CDR3 amino acids: CATSDARLAGGNNEQFF. CDR3 nucleotides: TGTGCCACCAGTGACGCAAGACTAGCGGGGGGGAACAATGAGCAGTTCTTC.

V usage is TRBV7-9 and J usage is TRBJ1-4; a possible D gene is TRBD1 (6 bases). The CDR3 spans 14 residues. The germline V gene has CDR1 SEHNR and CDR2 FQNEAQ (reference sequence). Deletions cut 4 bases from V and 7 bases from J, with 13 bases between. The CDR3 DNA reads as TGTGCCAGCAGCTCCAGGGGTCCCAGTGAAAAACTGTTTTTT. Translation: CASSSRGPSEKLFF.

The chain recombines TRBV6-6 with TRBJ2-2; 10 bases map to TRBD1. J gave up 0 bases and V 8 bases, and 3 bases lay outside the gene matches. The CDR3 spans 15 residues. CDR1 and CDR2 (germline): MNHNY, SVGAGI (reference sequence). The CDR3 protein is CASDRGLANTGELFF. The CDR3 nucleotides read TGTGCCAGCGACAGGGGGCTCGCGAACACCGGGGAGCTGTTTTTT.

As DNA, the CDR3 is TGTGCCAGCAGCCAAGACAGGAACACTGAAGCTTTCTTT. Amino acid sequence: CASSQDRNTEAFF. V gene TRBV14 combines with J gene TRBJ1-1; no clear D. The CDR3 contains 13 residues. Germline-derived CDR1 and CDR2 are SGHDN and FVKESK. V lost 0 bases and J 1 base, leaving 3 bases between the germline ends.

The chain carries TRBV7-8 and TRBJ2-2; 8 bases are a match to TRBD1. Per germline, CDR1 SGHVS and CDR2 FQNEAQ. Losses at the gene ends were 2 bases for V and 5 bases for J; bases not matched to a gene: 7. This CDR3 is 16 amino acids long. Here the CDR3 DNA reads TGTGCCAGCAGCTTAACCCGGACAGGGAGGACCGGGGAGCTGTTTTTT. Translating gives CASSLTRTGRTGELFF.